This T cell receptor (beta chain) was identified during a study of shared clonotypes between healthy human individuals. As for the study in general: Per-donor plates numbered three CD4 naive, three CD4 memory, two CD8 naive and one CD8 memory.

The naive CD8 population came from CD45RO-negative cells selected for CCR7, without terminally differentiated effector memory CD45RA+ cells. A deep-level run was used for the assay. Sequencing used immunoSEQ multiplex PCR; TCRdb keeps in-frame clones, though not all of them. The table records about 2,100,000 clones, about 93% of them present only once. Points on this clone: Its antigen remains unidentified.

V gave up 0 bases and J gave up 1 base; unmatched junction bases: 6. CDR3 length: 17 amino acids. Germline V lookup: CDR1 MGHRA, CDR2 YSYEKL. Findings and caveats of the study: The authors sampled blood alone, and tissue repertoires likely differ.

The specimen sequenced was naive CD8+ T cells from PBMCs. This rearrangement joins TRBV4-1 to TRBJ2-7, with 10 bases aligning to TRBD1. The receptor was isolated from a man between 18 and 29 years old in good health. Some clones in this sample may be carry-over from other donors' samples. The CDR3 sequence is CASSQDLRTGGSYEQYF. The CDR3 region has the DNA TGCGCCAGCAGCCAAGATCTAAGGACAGGGGGGTCCTACGAGCAGTACTTC.